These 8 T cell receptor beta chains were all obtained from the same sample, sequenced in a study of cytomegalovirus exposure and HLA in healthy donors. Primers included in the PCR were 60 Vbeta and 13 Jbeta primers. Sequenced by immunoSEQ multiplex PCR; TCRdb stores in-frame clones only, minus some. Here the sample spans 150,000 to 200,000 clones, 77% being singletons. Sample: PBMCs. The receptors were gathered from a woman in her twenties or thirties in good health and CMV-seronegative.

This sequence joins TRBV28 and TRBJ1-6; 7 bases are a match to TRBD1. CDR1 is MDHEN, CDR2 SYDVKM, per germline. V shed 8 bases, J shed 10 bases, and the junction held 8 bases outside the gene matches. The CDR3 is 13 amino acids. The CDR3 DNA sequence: TGTGCCAGCCATACAGGGGCGGGATCACCCCTCCACTTT. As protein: CASHTGAGSPLHF.

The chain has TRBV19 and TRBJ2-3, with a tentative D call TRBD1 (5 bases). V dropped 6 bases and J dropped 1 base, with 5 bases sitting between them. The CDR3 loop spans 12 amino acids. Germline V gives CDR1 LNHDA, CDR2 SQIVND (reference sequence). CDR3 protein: CASRTGTDTQYF. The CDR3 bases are TGTGCCAGTAGGACAGGCACAGATACGCAGTATTTT.

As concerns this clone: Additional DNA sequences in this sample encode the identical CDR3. CDR3 sequence: CASSVDRTKQFF. The CDR3 region has the DNA TGTGCCAGCAGCGTAGACAGGACTAAGCAGTTCTTC. The genes are TRBV7-2 and TRBJ2-1, with D tentatively TRBD1 or TRBD2 (6 bases each). CDR1 and CDR2 from the germline V gene are SGHTA and FQGNSA. V was cut by 5 bases and J by 11 bases, with 13 bases left in between. This CDR3 has 12 amino acids. Looking up the rest from reference TRBV7-2 and TRBJ2-1 gives the full variable domain: GAGVSQSPSNKVTEKGKDVELRCDPISGHTALYWYRQSLGQGLEFLIYFQGNSAPDKSGLPSDRFSAERTGGSVSTLTIQRTQQEDSAVYLCASSVDRTKQFFGPGTRLTVL.

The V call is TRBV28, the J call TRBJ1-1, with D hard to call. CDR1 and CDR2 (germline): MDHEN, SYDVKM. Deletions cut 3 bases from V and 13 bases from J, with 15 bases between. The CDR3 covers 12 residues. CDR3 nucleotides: TGTGCCAGCAGTTTTCCCAGCCGGGTAGGTTTCTTT. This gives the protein CASSFPSRVGFF.

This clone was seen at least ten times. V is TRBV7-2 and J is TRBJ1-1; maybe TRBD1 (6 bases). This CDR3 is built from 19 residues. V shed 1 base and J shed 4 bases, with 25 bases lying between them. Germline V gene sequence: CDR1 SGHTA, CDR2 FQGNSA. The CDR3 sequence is CASSLVLGGPGPPGTEAFF. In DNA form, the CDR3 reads TGTGCCAGCAGCTTAGTTTTGGGGGGGCCGGGACCCCCAGGCACTGAAGCTTTCTTT.

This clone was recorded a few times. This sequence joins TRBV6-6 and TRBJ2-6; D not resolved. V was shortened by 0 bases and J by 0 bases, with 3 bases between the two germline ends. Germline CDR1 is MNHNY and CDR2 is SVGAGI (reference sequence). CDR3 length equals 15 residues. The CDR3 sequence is CASSYSHSGANVLTF. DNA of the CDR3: TGTGCCAGCAGTTACTCTCACTCTGGGGCCAACGTCCTGACTTTC.

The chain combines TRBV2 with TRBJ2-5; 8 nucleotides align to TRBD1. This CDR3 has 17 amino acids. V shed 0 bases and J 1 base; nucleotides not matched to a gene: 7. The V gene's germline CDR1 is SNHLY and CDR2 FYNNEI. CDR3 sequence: CASSEARTGPSQETQYF. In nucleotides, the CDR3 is TGTGCCAGCAGTGAAGCGAGGACAGGGCCCAGCCAAGAGACCCAGTACTTC.

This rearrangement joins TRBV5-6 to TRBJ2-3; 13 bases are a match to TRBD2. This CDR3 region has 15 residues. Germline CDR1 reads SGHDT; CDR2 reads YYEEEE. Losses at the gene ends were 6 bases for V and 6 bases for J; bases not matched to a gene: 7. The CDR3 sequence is CASTTSGGAADTQYF. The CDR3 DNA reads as TGTGCCAGCACCACTAGCGGGGGGGCAGCGGATACGCAGTATTTT.